One and the same sample provided the 4 T cell receptor beta chains below, sequenced in a study of vaccination and CD4 T cells after COVID-19. Oncomine TCR Beta short-read sequencing was applied to DNA from cultured CD4+ T cells. A single record per CDR3 protein comes from TCRdb applying MiXCR to the PCR reads. Found here are 20,000 to 25,000 distinct CDR3 sequences, 42% of them singletons; the top ten hold 7.5% to 10%. Time point: late sampling 161 to 241 days after vaccination in three convalescent patients. Treatment: approximately nine-day PBMC culture with coronavirus spike peptide pools or control peptides (ViraFEST assay). Antigens of these TCRs are unknown. The material sequenced was CD4+ T cells from blood, cultured in vitro, taken about 7 months after SARS-CoV-2 vaccination. These receptors all come from a human donor who had recovered from COVID-19.

This clonotype occurred a few times. V and J are TRBV20-1 and TRBJ1-2; unclear D gene. The CDR3 runs to 12 residues. The V and J ends lost 1 base and 6 bases respectively, with 9 bases between them. The germline gives CDR1 DFQATT, CDR2 SNEGSKA (reference sequence). In DNA form, the CDR3 reads TGCAGTGCTAGAGGAGTCCCAAATGGCTACACCTTC. Protein sequence: CSARGVPNGYTF.

A single count supports this clonotype. The V gene is TRBV29-1, the J gene TRBJ2-1; 10 nucleotides align to TRBD1. This CDR3 is 12 amino acids long. Looked up from germline, CDR1 is SQVTM and CDR2 is ANQGSEA. Trimming at V came to 8 bases and at J to 9 bases, leaving 7 bases not matched to a gene. The chain's CDR3 is CSTRTGGGEQFF. DNA for the CDR3: TGCAGCACACGGACAGGGGGAGGTGAGCAGTTCTTC.

The J gene is TRBJ1-2, the V gene TRBV28, with 9 nucleotides matching TRBD1. V shed 6 bases and J 0 bases; nucleotides not matched to a gene: 2. CDR3 length: 14 residues. Germline loops: CDR1 MDHEN, CDR2 SYDVKM. The CDR3 nucleotides are TGTGCCAGCAGACGGACAGGGGCTAACTATGGCTACACCTTC. It translates to CASRRTGANYGYTF.

This clonotype rates as medium-sized. The chain couples TRBV20-1 to TRBJ1-6; D not certain. Trimming left V 3 bases short and J 9 bases short, with 12 bases between. Germline assignment: CDR1 DFQATT and CDR2 SNEGSKA (reference sequence). CDR3 length equals 13 residues. CDR3 in amino acids: CSARAVGGSPLHF. CDR3 in DNA: TGCAGTGCTAGGGCAGTAGGTGGTTCACCCCTCCACTTT.